The source of this T cell receptor beta chain is a study of T cells in Graves' hyperthyroidism and ophthalmopathy. CDR1 KGHSH and CDR2 LQKENI come from the germline V gene. The V and J ends lost 0 bases and 14 bases respectively, with 20 bases between them. This CDR3 has 16 residues. Authors of the study amplified TCR beta CDR3 regions from RNA transcripts. The primer set for the first-round RT-PCR of the TCR CDR3 was HTBI. TCRdb ran MiXCR on the multiplex PCR reads and lists one entry per CDR3 protein. The sample lists 300,000 to 450,000 distinct CDR3 sequences; approximately 15% were seen once. This clonotype was seen only a few times. The antigen remains undetermined. Every diagnosis used clinical symptoms, serum thyroxine and TRAb, thyroid ultrasound and orbital computed tomography. Isolation of PBMCs was performed on 8.5 to 10 ml fresh peripheral blood. Study-wide points: Clonotypes that were expanded in thyroid above 0.001 mostly appeared in blood too. A model of 13 V-J pairs discriminated ophthalmopathy from stable hyperthyroidism.

The receptor was isolated from a woman in her thirties with Graves' ophthalmopathy. This sequence joins TRBV18 and TRBJ1-6, with D uncertain. Sequenced: blood. The CDR3 DNA is TGTGCCAGCTCACCACCGAACCGGAGGGAATCAGGAGCCCTCCACTTT. Protein: CASSPPNRRESGALHF.